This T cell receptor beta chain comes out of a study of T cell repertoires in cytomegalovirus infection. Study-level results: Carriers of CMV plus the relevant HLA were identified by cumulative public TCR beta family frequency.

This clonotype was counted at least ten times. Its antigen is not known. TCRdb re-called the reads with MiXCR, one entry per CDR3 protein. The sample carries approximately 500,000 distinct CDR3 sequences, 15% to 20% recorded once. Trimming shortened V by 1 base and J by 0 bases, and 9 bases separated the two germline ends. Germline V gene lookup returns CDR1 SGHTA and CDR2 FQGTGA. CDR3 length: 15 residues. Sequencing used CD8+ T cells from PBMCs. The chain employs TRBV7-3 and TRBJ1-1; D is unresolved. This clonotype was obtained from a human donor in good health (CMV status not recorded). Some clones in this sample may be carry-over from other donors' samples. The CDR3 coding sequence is TGTGCCAGCAGCTTAAACCCGGGGTTGAACACTGAAGCTTTCTTT. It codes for CASSLNPGLNTEAFF.